The 22 T cell receptor beta chains in this list originate from one sample, sequenced in a study of T cell changes during pregnancy in multiple sclerosis. Profiled with immunoSEQ multiplex PCR; TCRdb holds only in-frame clones, not every one. The sample includes about 100,000 clones, about 90% of them seen just once. Sequences were derived from peripheral blood, sampled after pregnancy. These receptors originate from a female donor with multiple sclerosis, enrolled in a pregnancy study.

The V and J genes are TRBV5-1 and TRBJ1-4; 7 nucleotides match TRBD1. V shed 4 bases, J shed 8 bases, and the junction held 11 bases outside the gene matches. This CDR3 comprises 15 residues. Germline-derived CDR1 and CDR2 are SGHRS and YFSETQ. CDR3 sequence: CASSPQNRGREKLFF. The CDR3 nucleotides are TGCGCCAGCAGCCCGCAAAACAGGGGTCGCGAAAAACTGTTTTTT.

The V call is TRBV18, the J call TRBJ1-1, with 7 bases identical to TRBD1. J gave up 7 bases and V 3 bases, and 11 bases lay outside the gene matches. The CDR3 runs to 15 residues. The germline V gene encodes CDR1 KGHSH and CDR2 LQKENI. CDR3 sequence (DNA): TGTGCCAGCTCACCCTCGACAGGGACGGGCTTTGAAGCTTTCTTT. Translating it yields CASSPSTGTGFEAFF. Supplemented by reference TRBV18 and TRBJ1-1, the full variable domain reads NAGVMQNPRHLVRRRGQEARLRCSPMKGHSHVYWYRQLPEEGLKFMVYLQKENIIDESGMPKERFSAEFPKEGPSILRIQQVVRGDSAAYFCASSPSTGTGFEAFFGQGTRLTVV.

The J gene is TRBJ2-1, the V gene TRBV7-8; TRBD2 is a possible D gene (7 bases). Trimming removed 3 bases at V and 7 bases at J, with 10 bases between. The CDR3 runs to 13 residues. Germline CDR1 is SGHVS and CDR2 is FQNEAQ. The DNA of the CDR3 is TGTGCCAGCAGCTTTGGGAGGGGGAATGAGCAGTTCTTC. Translation gives CASSFGRGNEQFF.

CDR3 bases: TGTGCCAGCAGCTTATCGGGCAGGGGCCTCTATGGCTACACCTTC. It encodes CASSLSGRGLYGYTF. The chain carries TRBV7-2 and TRBJ1-2, with a tentative D call TRBD1 (6 bases). Trimming removed 2 bases from V and 4 bases from J, with 14 bases in between. This CDR3 contains 15 residues. Germline V gene data show CDR1 as SGHTA and CDR2 as FQGNSA. The entire variable domain, with the rest obtained from reference TRBV7-2 and TRBJ1-2, is as follows: GAGVSQSPSNKVTEKGKDVELRCDPISGHTALYWYRQSLGQGLEFLIYFQGNSAPDKSGLPSDRFSAERTGGSVSTLTIQRTQQEDSAVYLCASSLSGRGLYGYTFGSGTRLTVV.

The chain carries TRBV19 and TRBJ1-1; 11 bases fit TRBD1. Germline V lookup: CDR1 LNHDA, CDR2 SQIVND (reference sequence). This CDR3 has 13 residues. After removal of 3 bases from V and 8 bases from J, the junction contained 2 bases not matched to a gene. The DNA for the CDR3 is TGTGCCAGTAGTATGGGACAGGGGGGGGAAGCTTTCTTT. It yields the protein CASSMGQGGEAFF.

This chain uses TRBV12-5 with TRBJ2-1, with 9 bases fitting TRBD1. Germline loops: CDR1 LGHNT, CDR2 FRNRAP. The CDR3 extends over 14 amino acids. J gave up 5 bases and V 6 bases, and 5 bases lay outside the gene matches. CDR3 DNA: TGTGCTAGTGGCCTGACAGGGGGGGACAATGAGCAGTTCTTC. It yields the protein CASGLTGGDNEQFF.

Here the CDR3 DNA reads TGTGCCAGTAGTATAGTGAGGGCCGGGGCCAACGTCCTGACTTTC. Protein: CASSIVRAGANVLTF. The J gene is TRBJ2-6, the V gene TRBV19, with D perhaps matching TRBD2 (5 bases). There are 15 residues in the CDR3. Germline V CDR1 and CDR2: LNHDA, SQIVND (reference sequence). Trimming removed 1 base from V and 4 bases from J, with 8 bases in between.

The chain employs TRBV11-2 and TRBJ2-1; no reliable D call. This CDR3 spans 12 amino acids. Germline CDR1 is SGHAT and CDR2 is FQNNGV. V was clipped by 0 bases and J by 6 bases, with 3 bases between them. This CDR3 is CASSLDSNEQFF. CDR3 in DNA: TGTGCCAGCAGCTTAGACAGCAATGAGCAGTTCTTC.

The chain is built from TRBV6-4 and TRBJ2-2, with 13 bases aligning to TRBD2. The CDR3 contains 18 residues. Germline trimming cut 4 bases from V and 8 bases from J; bases unmatched to any gene: 13. Looked up from germline, CDR1 is MRHNA and CDR2 is SNTAGT. This CDR3 reads CASSGSGLAGPLGGELFF. CDR3 nucleotide sequence: TGTGCCAGCAGTGGTTCGGGACTAGCGGGGCCACTGGGGGGGGAGCTGTTTTTT.

This sequence joins TRBV5-1 and TRBJ2-6; tentatively, D is TRBD2 (6 bases). This CDR3 is built from 16 residues. Germline V gene sequence: CDR1 SGHRS, CDR2 YFSETQ. With 4 bases removed from V and 2 bases from J, the gap between germline ends came to 13 bases. The CDR3 DNA reads as TGCGCCAGCAGCGAGGTCCGGGGGACTGGGGCCAACGTCCTGACTTTC. It specifies CASSEVRGTGANVLTF. The full variable domain, its missing parts supplied by reference TRBV5-1 and TRBJ2-6, is KAGVTQTPRYLIKTRGQQVTLSCSPISGHRSVSWYQQTPGQGLQFLFEYFSETQRNKGNFPGRFSGRQFSNSRSEMNVSTLELGDSALYLCASSEVRGTGANVLTFGAGSRLTVL.

The V call is TRBV2, the J call TRBJ1-1; 10 bases are a match to TRBD1. CDR3 length equals 13 residues. Germline CDR1 reads SNHLY; CDR2 reads FYNNEI. V shed 11 bases and J 5 bases; nucleotides not matched to a gene: 8. The CDR3 reads CASRTGGVTEAFF. The DNA of the CDR3 is TGTGCCTCCCGGACAGGGGGAGTAACTGAAGCTTTCTTT.

The rearrangement links TRBV27 to TRBJ1-2; weak D call: TRBD1 (5 bases). Germline loops: CDR1 MNHEY, CDR2 SMNVEV (reference sequence). This CDR3 is 14 amino acids long. With 5 bases removed from V and 2 bases from J, the gap between germline ends came to 12 bases. In DNA, the CDR3 is TGTGCCAGCAGTCGACAGTATCAGAACTATGGCTACACCTTC. It encodes CASSRQYQNYGYTF.

The rearrangement joins TRBV27 to TRBJ2-1; TRBD2 might be the D (5 bases). Trimming removed 6 bases from V and 2 bases from J, with 14 bases in between. Germline assignment: CDR1 MNHEY and CDR2 SMNVEV (reference sequence). This CDR3 has 15 amino acids. CDR3 amino acids: CASSPSLPAYNEQFF. CDR3 DNA sequence: TGTGCCAGCAGCCCTAGCCTTCCCGCCTACAATGAGCAGTTCTTC.

The V and J genes are TRBV7-9 and TRBJ2-5; 7 positions agree with TRBD1. Germline V gene sequence: CDR1 SEHNR, CDR2 FQNEAQ (reference sequence). CDR3 length: 14 residues. After removal of 5 bases from V and 5 bases from J, the junction contained 8 bases not matched to a gene. In nucleotides, the CDR3 is TGTGCCAGCAGCATCCCAGGGGGTCGGGAGACCCAGTACTTC. Translation gives CASSIPGGRETQYF.

This rearrangement joins TRBV19 to TRBJ2-2; TRBD1 agrees at 8 bases. Trimming cost V 3 bases and J 6 bases; bases outside gene matches: 3. The CDR3 length is 14 residues. The germline gives CDR1 LNHDA, CDR2 SQIVND (reference sequence). The CDR3 DNA is TGTGCCAGTAGTATTTCGGACAGGGCCGGGGAGCTGTTTTTT. It specifies CASSISDRAGELFF.

The rearrangement links TRBV18 to TRBJ1-3; D might be TRBD1 (6 bases). Deletions cut 1 base from V and 4 bases from J, with 17 bases between. There are 17 residues in the CDR3. CDR1 and CDR2 (germline): KGHSH, LQKENI. Here the CDR3 DNA reads TGTGCCAGCTCACCACTTTCGAATTTCGGACAGGGAAACACCATATATTTT. Its protein product is CASSPLSNFGQGNTIYF. Supplemented by reference TRBV18 and TRBJ1-3, the full variable domain reads NAGVMQNPRHLVRRRGQEARLRCSPMKGHSHVYWYRQLPEEGLKFMVYLQKENIIDESGMPKERFSAEFPKEGPSILRIQQVVRGDSAAYFCASSPLSNFGQGNTIYFGEGSWLTVV.

This chain joins TRBV9 and TRBJ2-2, with D maybe TRBD2 (7 bases). With 0 bases removed from V and 0 bases from J, the gap between germline ends came to 12 bases. Looked up from germline, CDR1 is SGDLS and CDR2 is YYNGEE. This CDR3 has 17 residues. The CDR3 protein is CASSVAGAGANTGELFF. As DNA, the CDR3 is TGTGCCAGCAGCGTAGCAGGGGCGGGAGCGAACACCGGGGAGCTGTTTTTT.

The chain couples TRBV4-3 to TRBJ2-3; 11 positions agree with TRBD2. The CDR3 sequence is 17 residues long. The J segment lost 3 bases and the V segment lost 2 bases, leaving 7 bases of the junction unmatched. Germline V lookup: CDR1 LGHNA, CDR2 YSLEER. CDR3 in DNA: TGCGCCAGCAGCCAACTCACGGGACTAGCGGATACAGATACGCAGTATTTT. Its protein product is CASSQLTGLADTDTQYF.

The chain is built from TRBV7-3 and TRBJ1-3; weak D call: TRBD1 (6 bases). This CDR3 is built from 14 residues. V was trimmed by 6 bases and J by 1 base, leaving 10 bases between them. Germline loops: CDR1 SGHTA, CDR2 FQGTGA. CDR3 loop: CASSRGGSGNTIYF. The CDR3 nucleotides read TGTGCCAGCAGTCGAGGGGGTTCTGGAAACACCATATATTTT.

The rearrangement joins TRBV9 to TRBJ1-6, with unresolved D. This CDR3 is built from 13 residues. V was cut by 0 bases and J by 9 bases, with 7 bases left in between. Germline V lookup: CDR1 SGDLS, CDR2 YYNGEE. Here the CDR3 DNA reads TGTGCCAGCAGCGTAGATTCGGGTTCACCCCTCCACTTT. The encoded protein is CASSVDSGSPLHF.

CDR3 coding DNA: TGTGCCAGCAGTTTATTATCGGGACTAGCCTACGAGCAGTACTTC. Its translation: CASSLLSGLAYEQYF. The chain combines TRBV27 with TRBJ2-7; TRBD2 matches at 8 bases. The length of the CDR3 is 15 residues. J lost 2 bases, V lost 1 base, and 4 bases had no gene match. Germline V CDR1 and CDR2: MNHEY, SMNVEV (reference sequence).

With respect to this clone: The same CDR3 arises from other DNA sequences in this sample as well. The V gene is TRBV9, the J gene TRBJ1-4, with D unresolved. The CDR3 is made up of 14 amino acids. The V and J ends lost 2 bases and 0 bases respectively, with 5 bases between them. Germline CDR1 is SGDLS and CDR2 is YYNGEE. This chain's CDR3 is CASSVGATNEKLFF. The CDR3 nucleotides read TGTGCCAGCAGCGTGGGAGCAACTAATGAAAAACTGTTTTTT. The full variable domain, with the rest looked up from reference TRBV9 and TRBJ1-4, is DSGVTQTPKHLITATGQRVTLRCSPRSGDLSVYWYQQSLDQGLQFLIQYYNGEERAKGNILERFSAQQFPDLHSELNLSSLELGDSALYFCASSVGATNEKLFFGSGTQLSVL.